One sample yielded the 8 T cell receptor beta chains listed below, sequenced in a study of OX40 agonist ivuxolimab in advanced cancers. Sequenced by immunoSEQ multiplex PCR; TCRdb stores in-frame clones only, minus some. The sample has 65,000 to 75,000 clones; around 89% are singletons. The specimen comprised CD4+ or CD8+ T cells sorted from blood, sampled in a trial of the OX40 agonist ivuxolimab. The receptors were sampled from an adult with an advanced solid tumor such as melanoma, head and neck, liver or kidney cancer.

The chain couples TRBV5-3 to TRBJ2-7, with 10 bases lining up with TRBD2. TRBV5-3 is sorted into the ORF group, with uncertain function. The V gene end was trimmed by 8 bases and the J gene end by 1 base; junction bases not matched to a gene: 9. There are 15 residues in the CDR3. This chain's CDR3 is CASSGGTSASYEQYF. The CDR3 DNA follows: TGTGCCAGCAGCGGGGGGACTAGCGCTTCCTACGAGCAGTACTTC.

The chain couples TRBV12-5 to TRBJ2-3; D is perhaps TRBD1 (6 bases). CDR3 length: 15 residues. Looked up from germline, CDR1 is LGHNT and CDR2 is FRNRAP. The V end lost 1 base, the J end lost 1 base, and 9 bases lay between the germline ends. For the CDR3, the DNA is TGTGCTAGTGGTTTGGGACAGGCAGGCACAGATACGCAGTATTTT. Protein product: CASGLGQAGTDTQYF.

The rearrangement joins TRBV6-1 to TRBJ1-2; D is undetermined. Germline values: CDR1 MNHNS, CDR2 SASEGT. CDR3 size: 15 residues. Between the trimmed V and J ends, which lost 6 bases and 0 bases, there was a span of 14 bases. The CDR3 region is CASRPGVQTNYGYTF. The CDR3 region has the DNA TGTGCCAGCAGGCCAGGAGTCCAGACTAACTATGGCTACACCTTC.

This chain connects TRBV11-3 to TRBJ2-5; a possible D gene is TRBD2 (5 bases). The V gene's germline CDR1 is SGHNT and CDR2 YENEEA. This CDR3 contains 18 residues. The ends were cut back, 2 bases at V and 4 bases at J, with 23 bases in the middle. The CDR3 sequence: CASSLTWGEGRRGETQYF. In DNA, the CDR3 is TGTGCCAGCAGCTTAACCTGGGGAGAGGGCAGGCGAGGAGAGACCCAGTACTTC.

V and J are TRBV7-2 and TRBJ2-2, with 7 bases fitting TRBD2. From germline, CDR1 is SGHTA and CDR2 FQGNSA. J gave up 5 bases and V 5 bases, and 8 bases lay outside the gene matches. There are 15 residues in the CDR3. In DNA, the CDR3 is TGTGCCAGCAGCCTTCGGGCAGCGGGGACCGGGGAGCTGTTTTTT. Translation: CASSLRAAGTGELFF. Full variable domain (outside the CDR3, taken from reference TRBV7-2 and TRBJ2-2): GAGVSQSPSNKVTEKGKDVELRCDPISGHTALYWYRQSLGQGLEFLIYFQGNSAPDKSGLPSDRFSAERTGGSVSTLTIQRTQQEDSAVYLCASSLRAAGTGELFFGEGSRLTVL.

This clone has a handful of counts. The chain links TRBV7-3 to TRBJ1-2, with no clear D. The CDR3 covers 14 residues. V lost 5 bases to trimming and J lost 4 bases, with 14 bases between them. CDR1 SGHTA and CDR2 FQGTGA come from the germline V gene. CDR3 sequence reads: CASSLSGGFYGYTF. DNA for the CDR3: TGTGCCAGCAGCCTCTCAGGAGGCTTCTATGGCTACACCTTC.

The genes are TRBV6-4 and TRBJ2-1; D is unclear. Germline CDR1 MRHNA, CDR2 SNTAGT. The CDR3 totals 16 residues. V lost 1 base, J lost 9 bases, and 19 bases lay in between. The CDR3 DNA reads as TGTGCCAGCAGTGACTTAGGATGGGATACGTCCGGTGAGCAGTTCTTC. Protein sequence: CASSDLGWDTSGEQFF.

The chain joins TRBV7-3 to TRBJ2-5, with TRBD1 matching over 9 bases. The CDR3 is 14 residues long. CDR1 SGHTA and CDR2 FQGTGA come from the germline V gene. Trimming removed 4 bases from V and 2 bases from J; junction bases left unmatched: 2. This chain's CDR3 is CASSSGQGQETQYF. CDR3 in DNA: TGTGCCAGCAGCTCTGGACAGGGGCAAGAGACCCAGTACTTC.